This T cell receptor (beta chain) was sequenced during a study of cytomegalovirus exposure and HLA in healthy donors. CDR1 is SGHRS, CDR2 YFSETQ, per germline. Trimming pared 1 base from V and 4 bases from J, leaving 11 bases between. The CDR3 is 14 amino acids. The PCR was carried out with 60 Vbeta primers and 13 Jbeta primers. Repertoires were generated with immunoSEQ multiplex PCR, while TCRdb's copy carries only in-frame clones and drops some. The sample consists of about 120,000 clones, 77% of them appearing once. Sequencing used PBMCs. The clonotype comes from a man aged 50-60 years in good health and CMV-seropositive. The chain uses TRBV5-1 and TRBJ2-5; a possible D gene is TRBD2 (7 bases). The CDR3 nucleotides read TGCGCCAGCAGCTTGAGGGGGGGCGGAGAGACCCAGTACTTC. It is translated as CASSLRGGGETQYF.